This T cell receptor beta chain was obtained from a study of OX40 agonist ivuxolimab in advanced cancers. For the study at large: Two cutaneous melanoma patients and one hepatocellular carcinoma patient, three in all, had partial responses.

The CDR3 is made up of 18 amino acids. V trimming: 8 bases; J trimming: 1 base; junction bases outside the gene matches: 14. Per germline, CDR1 WSHSY and CDR2 SAAADI. The table came from immunoSEQ multiplex PCR; TCRdb's copy has only in-frame clones and leaves some out. The sample carries about 70,000 clones, about 85% recorded once. The source is an adult with an advanced solid tumor such as melanoma, head and neck, liver or kidney cancer. The J gene is TRBJ1-3, the V gene TRBV10-2, with TRBD1 matching over 10 bases. The sample here was CD4+ or CD8+ T cells sorted from blood, taken in a trial of the OX40 agonist ivuxolimab. CDR3 residues: CASRVSTTGGGSGNTIYF. The CDR3 coding sequence is TGCGCCAGCCGGGTCAGTACGACAGGGGGCGGATCTGGAAACACCATATATTTT.